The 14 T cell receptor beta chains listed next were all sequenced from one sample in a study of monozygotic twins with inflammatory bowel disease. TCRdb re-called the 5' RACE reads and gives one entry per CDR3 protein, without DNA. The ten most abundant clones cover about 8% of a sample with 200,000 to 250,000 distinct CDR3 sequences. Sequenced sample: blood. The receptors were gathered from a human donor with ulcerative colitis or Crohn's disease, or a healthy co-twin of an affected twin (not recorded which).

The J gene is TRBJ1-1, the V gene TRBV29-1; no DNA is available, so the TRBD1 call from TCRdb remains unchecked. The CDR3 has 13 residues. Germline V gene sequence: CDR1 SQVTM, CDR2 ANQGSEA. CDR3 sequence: CSVGQTMNTEAFF.

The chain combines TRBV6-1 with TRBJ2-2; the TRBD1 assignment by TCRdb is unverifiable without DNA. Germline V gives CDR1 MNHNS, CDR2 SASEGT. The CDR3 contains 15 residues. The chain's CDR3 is CASRIGDRVAGELFF.

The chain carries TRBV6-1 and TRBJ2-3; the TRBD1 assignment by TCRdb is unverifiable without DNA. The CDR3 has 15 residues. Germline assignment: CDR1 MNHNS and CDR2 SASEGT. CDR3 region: CASIHGGAATETQYF.

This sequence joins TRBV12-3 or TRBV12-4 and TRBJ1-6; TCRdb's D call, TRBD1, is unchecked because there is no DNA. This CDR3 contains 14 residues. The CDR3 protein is CASSFGQGDSPLHF.

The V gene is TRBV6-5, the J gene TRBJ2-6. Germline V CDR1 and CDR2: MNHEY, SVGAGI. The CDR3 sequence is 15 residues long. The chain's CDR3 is CASSYDPSGANVLTF.

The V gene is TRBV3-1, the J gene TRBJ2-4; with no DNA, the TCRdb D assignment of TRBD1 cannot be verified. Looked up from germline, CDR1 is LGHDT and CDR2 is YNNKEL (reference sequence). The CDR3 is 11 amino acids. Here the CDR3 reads CASAGGDIQYF.

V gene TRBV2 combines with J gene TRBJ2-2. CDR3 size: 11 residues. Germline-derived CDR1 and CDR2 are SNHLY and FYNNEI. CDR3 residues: CATRDTGELFF.

CDR3 loop: CASSKTDWGYEQYF. The genes are TRBV9 and TRBJ2-7; TCRdb indicates TRBD1, and absent DNA this call remains unverified. The CDR3 has 14 amino acids. Germline V gene data show CDR1 as SGDLS and CDR2 as YYNGEE.

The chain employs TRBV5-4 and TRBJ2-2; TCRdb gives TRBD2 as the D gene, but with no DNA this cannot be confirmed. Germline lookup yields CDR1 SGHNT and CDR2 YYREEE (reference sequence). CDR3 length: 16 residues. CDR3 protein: CASSWTGTTNTGELFF. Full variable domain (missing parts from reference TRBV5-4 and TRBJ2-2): ETGVTQSPTHLIKTRGQQVTLRCSSQSGHNTVSWYQQALGQGPQFIFQYYREEENGRGNFPPRFSGLQFPNYSSELNVNALELDDSALYLCASSWTGTTNTGELFFGEGSRLTVL.

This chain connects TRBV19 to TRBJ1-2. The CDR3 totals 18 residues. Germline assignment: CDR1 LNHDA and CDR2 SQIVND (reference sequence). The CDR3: CASRSLHFSTPTNYGYTF.

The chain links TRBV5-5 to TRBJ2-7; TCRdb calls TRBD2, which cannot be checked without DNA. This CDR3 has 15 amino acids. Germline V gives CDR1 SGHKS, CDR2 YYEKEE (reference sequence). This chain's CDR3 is CASSPSHGGVHEQYF.

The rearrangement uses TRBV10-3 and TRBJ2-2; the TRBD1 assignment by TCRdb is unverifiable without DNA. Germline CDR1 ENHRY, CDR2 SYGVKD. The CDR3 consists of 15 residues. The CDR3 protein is CAISRGATGTGELFF.

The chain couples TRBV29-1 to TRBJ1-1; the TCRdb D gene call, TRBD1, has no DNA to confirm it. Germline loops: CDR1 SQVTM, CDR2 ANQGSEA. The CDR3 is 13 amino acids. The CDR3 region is CSVQERGNTEAFF.

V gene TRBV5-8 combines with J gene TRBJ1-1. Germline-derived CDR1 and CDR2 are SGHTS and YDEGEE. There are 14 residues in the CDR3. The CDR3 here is CASSAIPGRTEAFF.